Each of the 18 T cell receptor beta chains below was sequenced from the same sample in a study of T cells in Graves' hyperthyroidism and ophthalmopathy. What was amplified from RNA transcripts were TCR beta CDR3 regions. First-round RT-PCR with HTBI primers amplified the TCR CDR3 region. TCRdb re-derived calls from the multiplex PCR reads in MiXCR, one entry per CDR3 protein. Among under 400,000 distinct CDR3 sequences listed, under 25% were seen once. Sequencing used blood. The receptors were gathered from a woman aged 50 to 65 with Graves' hyperthyroidism.

The table lists this clonotype with many counts. The J gene is TRBJ1-2, the V gene TRBV20-1, with D possibly being TRBD1 (6 bases). CDR1 and CDR2 (germline): DFQATT, SNEGSKA (reference sequence). V was pared by 0 bases and J by 6 bases, with 11 bases between. CDR3 size: 13 residues. CDR3 DNA sequence: TGCAGTGCTAGAGATTCCAGGGGTGATGGCTACACCTTC. Its protein is CSARDSRGDGYTF.

This clonotype was detected only a few times. V usage is TRBV9 and J usage is TRBJ1-1; D is ambiguous. The length of the CDR3 is 13 residues. V dropped 4 bases and J dropped 1 base, with 8 bases sitting between them. Germline CDR1 is SGDLS and CDR2 is YYNGEE. The CDR3 coding sequence is TGTGCCAGCAGCTCAATCGGGAACACTGAAGCTTTCTTT. Residues: CASSSIGNTEAFF. Looking up the rest from reference TRBV9 and TRBJ1-1 gives the full variable domain: DSGVTQTPKHLITATGQRVTLRCSPRSGDLSVYWYQQSLDQGLQFLIQYYNGEERAKGNILERFSAQQFPDLHSELNLSSLELGDSALYFCASSSIGNTEAFFGQGTRLTVV.

This clonotype was seen repeatedly, ten times or more. The gene calls are TRBV15 and TRBJ1-3; D not resolved. The germline V and J ends were trimmed by 0 bases and 3 bases, with 12 bases remaining between them. The CDR3 loop spans 16 amino acids. CDR1 and CDR2 from the germline V gene are LNHNV and YYDKDF (reference sequence). For the CDR3, the DNA is TGTGCCACCAGCAGAGAGGGAAGGGTTCTTGGAAACACCATATATTTT. Residues: CATSREGRVLGNTIYF.

Many counts were recorded for this clonotype. The genes are TRBV5-1 and TRBJ1-1; D uncertain. The CDR3 is made up of 13 amino acids. The V gene's germline CDR1 is SGHRS and CDR2 YFSETQ. The V gene lost 5 bases and the J gene lost 4 bases, with 12 bases spanning the gap. The CDR3 DNA reads TGCGCCAGCAGGTCGGAGGGAAGCACTGAAGCTTTCTTT. Its protein product is CASRSEGSTEAFF. Full variable domain (outside the CDR3, taken from reference TRBV5-1 and TRBJ1-1): KAGVTQTPRYLIKTRGQQVTLSCSPISGHRSVSWYQQTPGQGLQFLFEYFSETQRNKGNFPGRFSGRQFSNSRSEMNVSTLELGDSALYLCASRSEGSTEAFFGQGTRLTVV.

V and J are TRBV6-1 and TRBJ2-1, with TRBD1 as a possible D gene (6 bases). The J call may be incorrect, as the DNA end agrees better with TRBJ2-7. CDR3 size: 15 residues. CDR1 and CDR2 from the germline V gene are MNHNS and SASEGT. CDR3 sequence: CASSRDRPSYNEQYF. The CDR3 region has the DNA TGTGCCAGCAGCCGTGACAGGCCCTCCTACAATGAGCAGTACTTC.

The chain combines TRBV20-1 with TRBJ1-4; 7 bases align to TRBD1. Trimming took 5 bases from V and 7 from J; bases not matched to a gene: 7. The CDR3 covers 13 residues. Germline-derived CDR1 and CDR2 are DFQATT and SNEGSKA (reference sequence). CDR3 in DNA: TGCAGTGCTTATGACAGGGTGGGTGAAAAACTGTTTTTT. Translation gives CSAYDRVGEKLFF.

The gene calls are TRBV7-9 and TRBJ1-2; possibly TRBD1 for D (6 bases). The CDR3 has 14 amino acids. With 1 base removed from V and 4 bases from J, the gap between germline ends came to 10 bases. Germline CDR1 SEHNR, CDR2 FQNEAQ (reference sequence). This CDR3 reads CASSLDGGAYGYTF. DNA for the CDR3: TGTGCCAGCAGCTTAGATGGGGGCGCCTATGGCTACACCTTC.

This clonotype was seen repeatedly, ten times or more. The gene calls are TRBV20-1 and TRBJ2-3; possible D gene TRBD2, 6 bases. Deletions cut 3 bases from V and 0 bases from J, with 13 bases between. This CDR3 contains 15 residues. CDR1 and CDR2 from the germline V gene are DFQATT and SNEGSKA (reference sequence). The CDR3 reads CSASDPGTSTDTQYF. The CDR3 nucleotides are TGCAGTGCTAGTGATCCCGGGACTAGCACAGATACGCAGTATTTT.

This chain uses TRBV20-1 with TRBJ2-3; the match to TRBD2 covers 13 bases. Germline values: CDR1 DFQATT, CDR2 SNEGSKA (reference sequence). The CDR3 length is 19 residues. V lost 1 base and J lost 5; bases outside the gene matches: 15. The CDR3 DNA is TGCAGTGCTAGAGTTACCCCTGGACTAGCGGGAGAGAAGGGAGATACGCAGTATTTT. Encoded protein: CSARVTPGLAGEKGDTQYF.

This clonotype was seen ten or more times. The chain combines TRBV6-1 with TRBJ2-3; 13 bases are shared with TRBD2. V was pared by 1 base and J by 0 bases, with 4 bases of the junction left unmatched. Germline V gene sequence: CDR1 MNHNS, CDR2 SASEGT. This CDR3 is 18 amino acids long. The CDR3 loop reads CASSEEGTSGTSTDTQYF. The CDR3 DNA reads TGTGCCAGCAGTGAAGAGGGGACTAGCGGGACTAGCACAGATACGCAGTATTTT.

The rearrangement links TRBV6-9 to TRBJ2-1; 7 bases are shared with TRBD2. CDR3 length equals 15 residues. Germline V gene sequence: CDR1 MNHGY, CDR2 SVAAGI. V lost 4 bases to trimming and J lost 4 bases; unmatched junction nucleotides: 7. The CDR3 DNA sequence: TGTGCCAGCAGTTCCGAGCGGGGCCCTTACAATGAGCAGTTCTTC. Protein: CASSSERGPYNEQFF.

This clonotype was picked up a small number of times. A much larger clone differs from this one at a single base, so this may be a read error. V usage is TRBV12-3 or TRBV12-4 and J usage is TRBJ2-2, with 10 bases that match TRBD1. The trim removed 4 bases at V and 2 bases at J, leaving 4 bases unmatched. The CDR3 loop spans 16 amino acids. The CDR3 nucleotides read TGTGCCAGCAGTTGGGGGACAGGGGAAAACACCGGGGAGCTGTTTTTT. Its protein product is CASSWGTGENTGELFF.

V and J are TRBV27 and TRBJ2-5, with 10 bases fitting TRBD1. V lost 6 bases, J lost 1 base, and 5 bases stayed unmatched. Looked up from germline, CDR1 is MNHEY and CDR2 is SMNVEV (reference sequence). CDR3 size: 15 residues. The DNA of the CDR3 is TGTGCCAGCAGACGGGACAGGGGTTTCCAAGAGACCCAGTACTTC. Protein: CASRRDRGFQETQYF.

This clonotype turned up a few times. The chain uses TRBV5-1 and TRBJ1-4, with unresolved D. The CDR3 consists of 17 residues. CDR1 is SGHRS, CDR2 YFSETQ, per germline. The V end was cut by 6 bases, the J end by 0 bases, with 18 bases between. The CDR3 nucleotides are TGCGCCAGCAACCGAGAGGAAGTCGTTGCAACTAATGAAAAACTGTTTTTT. It codes for CASNREEVVATNEKLFF.

This clonotype came up a few times. The V and J genes are TRBV10-2 and TRBJ1-4, with D unresolved. CDR1 and CDR2 from the germline V gene are WSHSY and SAAADI. The CDR3 sequence is 16 residues long. V lost 3 bases and J lost 0, with 11 bases in between. The chain's CDR3 is CASSDSIQSTNEKLFF. The CDR3, as DNA: TGCGCCAGCAGTGATTCGATACAGTCAACTAATGAAAAACTGTTTTTT.

The sample holds many counts of this clonotype. V and J are TRBV20-1 and TRBJ2-1, with TRBD2 matching 7 bases. Germline assignment: CDR1 DFQATT and CDR2 SNEGSKA (reference sequence). There are 13 residues in the CDR3. J gave up 6 bases and V 3 bases, and 5 bases lay outside the gene matches. The CDR3 loop reads CSASGGIRNEQFF. The CDR3 DNA reads TGCAGTGCTAGCGGGGGGATCCGCAATGAGCAGTTCTTC.

This clonotype was recorded at least ten times. The chain employs TRBV12-3 or TRBV12-4 and TRBJ2-3, with D possibly TRBD1 on 5 matching bases. The CDR3 contains 13 residues. Deletions cut 2 bases from V and 5 bases from J, with 8 bases between. CDR3 sequence (DNA): TGTGCCAGCAGTTTAACGCAGGGAGATACGCAGTATTTT. Its translation is CASSLTQGDTQYF.

This clonotype was seen ten or more times. For the CDR3, the DNA is TGTGCCAGCAGGACAGCCTCTAACTATGGCTACACCTTC. It encodes CASRTASNYGYTF. The chain joins TRBV28 to TRBJ1-2; possibly TRBD1 for D (5 bases). Germline V gene data show CDR1 as MDHEN and CDR2 as SYDVKM. V was shortened by 6 bases and J by 0 bases, with 8 bases between the two germline ends. The CDR3 runs to 13 residues.